Below, 22 T cell receptor beta chains from the same sample are listed, as sequenced in a study of neurological immune-mediated disorders. TCRdb fed the 5' RACE reads into MiXCR, producing one record per CDR3 protein. The profile shows just under 45,000 distinct CDR3 sequences, about 22% of them singletons. Described time point: technical triplicate 3. Material: PBMCs. All receptors derive from a man between 60 and 75 years old with HTLV-1-associated myelopathy (HAM/TSP).

In its sample, this clonotype was seen many times. The rearrangement links TRBV15 to TRBJ1-3; D is possibly TRBD1 (5 bases). V dropped 9 bases and J dropped 6 bases, with 12 bases sitting between them. The CDR3 runs 12 residues. CDR1 LNHNV and CDR2 YYDKDF come from the germline V gene (reference sequence). DNA for the CDR3: TGTGCCACTCGGAGGGACCAAAACACCATATATTTT. Its translation: CATRRDQNTIYF.

This chain joins TRBV5-6 and TRBJ1-6; 9 positions match TRBD1. Trimming took 6 bases from V and 9 from J; bases not matched to a gene: 10. There are 15 residues in the CDR3. The V gene's germline CDR1 is SGHDT and CDR2 YYEEEE. The CDR3 here is CASKVLGTGSSPLHF. In DNA form, the CDR3 reads TGTGCCAGCAAAGTACTCGGGACAGGGAGTTCACCCCTCCACTTT.

This clonotype was counted many times. The chain employs TRBV12-3 or TRBV12-4 and TRBJ2-1; the match to TRBD1 covers 7 bases. This CDR3 is built from 15 residues. V trimming: 1 base; J trimming: 4 bases; junction bases outside the gene matches: 4. The CDR3 bases are TGTGCCAGCAGTTTAGGACAGGGAACATACAATGAGCAGTTCTTC. As protein: CASSLGQGTYNEQFF.

In its sample, this clonotype was seen many times. The chain couples TRBV20-1 to TRBJ2-7; TRBD1 matches 9 bases. Germline assignment: CDR1 DFQATT and CDR2 SNEGSKA (reference sequence). The CDR3 totals 15 residues. With 3 bases clipped from V and 5 bases from J, the junction kept 11 bases outside the gene matches. The CDR3 coding sequence is TGCAGTGCTAGGCCCCCGGGACAGGGTAAGGACGAGCAGTACTTC. It specifies CSARPPGQGKDEQYF.

This clonotype appeared many times. This chain joins TRBV7-9 and TRBJ1-1; no reliable D call. This CDR3 spans 13 amino acids. In germline, CDR1 is SEHNR, CDR2 FQNEAQ (reference sequence). Between the trimmed V and J ends, which lost 3 bases and 3 bases, there was a span of 8 bases. The CDR3 DNA reads TGTGCCAGCAGCTTCCGGGCCGACACTGAAGCTTTCTTT. Its translation is CASSFRADTEAFF.

A word on this clonotype: A read error may account for a junction end that differs from germline. The rearrangement joins TRBV5-6 to TRBJ2-1, with D tentatively TRBD2 (7 bases). This CDR3 spans 17 amino acids. CDR1 and CDR2 from the germline V gene are SGHDT and YYEEEE. The CDR3: CTSSASPGLEGGGEQFF. CDR3 nucleotides: TGTACCAGCAGCGCGAGCCCGGGACTGGAGGGGGGGGGTGAGCAGTTCTTC. Variable domain in full (rest from reference TRBV5-6 and TRBJ2-1): DAGVTQSPTHLIKTRGQQVTLRCSPKSGHDTVSWYQQALGQGPQFIFQYYEEEERQRGNFPDRFSGHQFPNYSSELNVNALLLGDSALYLCTSSASPGLEGGGEQFFGPGTRLTVL.

This clonotype was seen just once. A clone one base away is much larger, so this may be a read error. The chain joins TRBV9 to TRBJ2-2; TRBD2 might be the D (6 bases). The V end was cut by 0 bases, the J end by 4 bases, with 13 bases between. Germline V CDR1 and CDR2: SGDLS, YYNGEE. The CDR3 covers 16 residues. The DNA of the CDR3 is TGTGCCAGCAGCGTAGTAGCGGCAGCGGTCACCGGGGAGCTGTTTTTT. It encodes CASSVVAAAVTGELFF.

This clonotype has at least ten counts. The V call is TRBV4-2, the J call TRBJ2-3; D possibly corresponds to TRBD2 (6 bases). From germline, CDR1 is LGHNA and CDR2 YNFKEQ. Trimming removed 0 bases at V and 5 bases at J, with 15 bases between. CDR3 size: 16 residues. CDR3 in DNA: TGTGCCAGCAGCCAAGATTTTGCCCTGGGAGGAGATACGCAGTATTTT. As protein: CASSQDFALGGDTQYF.

By frequency in the sample, this clonotype is large (0.1 to 1%). The rearrangement uses TRBV20-1 and TRBJ2-1; 8 bases map to TRBD2. This CDR3 is built from 16 residues. CDR1 DFQATT and CDR2 SNEGSKA come from the germline V gene (reference sequence). V was pared by 6 bases and J by 2 bases, with 12 bases of the junction left unmatched. CDR3 bases: TGCAGTGCCCAGACTAGCGCAGACCCGACCTACAATGAGCAGTTCTTC. It encodes CSAQTSADPTYNEQFF.

This chain joins TRBV19 and TRBJ2-1; 7 bases are shared with TRBD2. The germline CDR1 and CDR2 sequences are LNHDA and SQIVND (reference sequence). Trimming removed 5 bases from V and 0 bases from J; junction bases left unmatched: 7. The CDR3 length is 16 residues. The CDR3: CASSLKAGSSYNEQFF. The CDR3 region has the DNA TGTGCCAGTAGTCTCAAAGCGGGAAGCTCCTACAATGAGCAGTTCTTC.

This clonotype appeared many times. The chain has TRBV10-3 and TRBJ1-5, with no clear D. Germline V lookup: CDR1 ENHRY, CDR2 SYGVKD. This CDR3 is 13 amino acids long. V gave up 10 bases and J gave up 5 bases, with 15 bases separating them. The CDR3 nucleotides read TGTGCCACCAAGAATAGGGAAGATCAGCCCCAGCATTTT. Translating gives CATKNREDQPQHF.

This clonotype was seen at least ten times. V gene TRBV6-6 combines with J gene TRBJ2-7; D possibly matches TRBD1 or TRBD2 (6 bases each). Germline V gene lookup returns CDR1 MNHNY and CDR2 SVGAGI (reference sequence). V was shortened by 8 bases and J by 3 bases, with 14 bases between the two germline ends. This CDR3 spans 13 amino acids. CDR3 sequence (DNA): TGTGCCAGCCGTCAGGGGAGGAACTACGAGCAGTACTTC. This gives the protein CASRQGRNYEQYF.

This sequence joins TRBV12-3 or TRBV12-4 and TRBJ1-1, with unresolved D. V shed 4 bases and J shed 4 bases, with 10 bases lying between them. The CDR3 loop spans 13 amino acids. The CDR3 DNA follows: TGTGCCAGCAGTTGGACGGAGGGCACTGAAGCTTTCTTT. It translates to CASSWTEGTEAFF.

With regard to this clonotype: This may come from a read error, since a much larger clone is one base off. This chain links TRBV20-1 with TRBJ2-1; D might be TRBD2 (9 bases). Germline CDR1 and CDR2: DFQATT and SNEGSKA (reference sequence). Trimming took off 5 bases at V and 7 bases at J, with 30 bases between the two ends. The CDR3 sequence is 18 residues long. The CDR3 loop reads CSAQPGGWLAGLENEQFF. CDR3 sequence (DNA): TGCAGTGCTCAACCAGGGGGCTGGCTAGCGGGATTAGAGAATGAGCAGTTCTTC.

This clonotype was counted ten times or more. This CDR3 is CSARDPSGSNTGELFF. The CDR3 region has the DNA TGCAGTGCTAGAGATCCCAGCGGGAGTAACACCGGGGAGCTGTTTTTT. The chain has TRBV20-1 and TRBJ2-2; the match to TRBD2 covers 8 bases. This CDR3 spans 16 amino acids. The V gene's germline CDR1 is DFQATT and CDR2 SNEGSKA (reference sequence). V was clipped by 0 bases and J by 2 bases; unmatched bases: 5.

V is TRBV4-1 and J is TRBJ1-2; the D is unclear. CDR1 MGHRA and CDR2 YSYEKL come from the germline V gene. The CDR3 has 13 residues. The V and J ends lost 1 base and 5 bases respectively, with 8 bases between them. CDR3 DNA sequence: TGCGCCAGCAGCCAAGGGGGTTGGTATGGCTACACCTTC. Translation gives CASSQGGWYGYTF.

This clonotype was detected many times. The rearrangement uses TRBV7-9 and TRBJ1-3, with unresolved D. The germline CDR1 and CDR2 sequences are SEHNR and FQNEAQ (reference sequence). The CDR3 sequence is 13 residues long. V was clipped by 5 bases and J by 4 bases, with 9 bases between them. As DNA, the CDR3 is TGTGCCAGCAGCCGGCCATCCGGAAACACCATATATTTT. This encodes CASSRPSGNTIYF. The whole variable domain, filled in from reference TRBV7-9 and TRBJ1-3, reads DTGVSQNPRHKITKRGQNVTFRCDPISEHNRLYWYRQTLGQGPEFLTYFQNEAQLEKSRLLSDRFSAERPKGSFSTLEIQRTEQGDSAMYLCASSRPSGNTIYFGEGSWLTVV.

The rearrangement uses TRBV12-3 or TRBV12-4 and TRBJ1-1, with a weak D call TRBD1 (5 bases). V lost 1 base, J lost 8 bases, and 11 bases lay in between. The CDR3 contains 13 residues. The DNA for the CDR3 is TGTGCCAGCAGTTTAGGACAGCGGTTGGAAGCTTTCTTT. As protein: CASSLGQRLEAFF.

Ten or more counts support this clonotype. This chain joins TRBV29-1 and TRBJ2-3, with no clear D. The V gene's germline CDR1 is SQVTM and CDR2 ANQGSEA. The CDR3 spans 15 residues. Trimming pared 3 bases from V and 0 bases from J, leaving 13 bases between. The CDR3 reads CSVDSGEGSTDTQYF. Here the CDR3 DNA reads TGCAGCGTTGATTCGGGCGAAGGCAGCACAGATACGCAGTATTTT.

This clonotype came up a few times. The chain recombines TRBV28 with TRBJ2-2; no firm D call. Deletions cut 5 bases from V and 5 bases from J, with 12 bases between. Per the germline V gene, CDR1 is MDHEN and CDR2 is SYDVKM. The CDR3 length is 14 residues. CDR3 sequence reads: CASSILGLTGELFF. In DNA, the CDR3 is TGTGCCAGCAGTATTTTAGGGTTGACCGGGGAGCTGTTTTTT.

This clonotype came up many times. This rearrangement joins TRBV5-6 to TRBJ2-7; D possibly matches TRBD1 or TRBD2 (5 bases each). Between the trimmed V and J ends, which lost 4 bases and 0 bases, there was a span of 14 bases. The germline V gene encodes CDR1 SGHDT and CDR2 YYEEEE. The CDR3 spans 15 residues. CDR3 sequence (DNA): TGTGCCAGCAGCCCCGTAGGGGAGTCCTCCTACGAGCAGTACTTC. It translates to CASSPVGESSYEQYF.

This clonotype was found many times. The rearrangement joins TRBV20-1 to TRBJ2-1; TRBD2 agrees at 7 bases. This CDR3 spans 16 amino acids. CDR1 is DFQATT, CDR2 SNEGSKA, per germline (reference sequence). J was trimmed by 3 bases and V by 2 bases; bases with no gene match: 10. The CDR3 protein is CSARPLGGILYNEQFF. DNA of the CDR3: TGCAGTGCTAGACCCTTGGGGGGGATTCTCTACAATGAGCAGTTCTTC.